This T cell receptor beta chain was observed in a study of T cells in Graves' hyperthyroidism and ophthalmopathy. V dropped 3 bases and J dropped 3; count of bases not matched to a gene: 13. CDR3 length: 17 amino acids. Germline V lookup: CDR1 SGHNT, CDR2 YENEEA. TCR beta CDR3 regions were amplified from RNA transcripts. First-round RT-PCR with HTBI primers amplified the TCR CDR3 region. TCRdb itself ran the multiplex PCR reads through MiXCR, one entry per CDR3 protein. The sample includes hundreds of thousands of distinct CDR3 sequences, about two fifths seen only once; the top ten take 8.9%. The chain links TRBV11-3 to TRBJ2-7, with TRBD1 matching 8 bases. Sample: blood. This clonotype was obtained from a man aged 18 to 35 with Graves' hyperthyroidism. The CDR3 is CASSFRDRWETIYEQYF. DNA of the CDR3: TGTGCCAGCAGCTTCCGGGACAGGTGGGAAACTATCTACGAGCAGTACTTC. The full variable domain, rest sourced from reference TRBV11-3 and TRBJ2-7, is EAGVVQSPRYKIIEKKQPVAFWCNPISGHNTLYWYLQNLGQGPELLIRYENEEAVDDSQLPKDRFSAERLKGVDSTLKIQPAELGDSAVYLCASSFRDRWETIYEQYFGPGTRLTVT.